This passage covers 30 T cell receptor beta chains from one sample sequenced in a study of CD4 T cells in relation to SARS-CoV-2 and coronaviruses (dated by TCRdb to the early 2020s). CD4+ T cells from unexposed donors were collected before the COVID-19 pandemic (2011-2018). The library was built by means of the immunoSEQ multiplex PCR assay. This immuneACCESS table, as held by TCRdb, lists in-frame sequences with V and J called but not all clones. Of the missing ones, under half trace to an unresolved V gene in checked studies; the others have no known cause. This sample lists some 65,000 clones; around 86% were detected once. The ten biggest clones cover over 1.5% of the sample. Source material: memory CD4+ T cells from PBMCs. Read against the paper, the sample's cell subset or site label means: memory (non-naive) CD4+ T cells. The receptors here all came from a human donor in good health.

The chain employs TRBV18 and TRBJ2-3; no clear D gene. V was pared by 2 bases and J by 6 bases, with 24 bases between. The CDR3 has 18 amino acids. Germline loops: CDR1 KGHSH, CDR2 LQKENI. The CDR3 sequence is CASSPTTRTNRVADTQYF. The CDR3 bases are TGTGCCAGCTCACCAACGACACGGACCAACCGGGTCGCTGATACGCAGTATTTT. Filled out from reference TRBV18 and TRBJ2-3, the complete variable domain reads NAGVMQNPRHLVRRRGQEARLRCSPMKGHSHVYWYRQLPEEGLKFMVYLQKENIIDESGMPKERFSAEFPKEGPSILRIQQVVRGDSAAYFCASSPTTRTNRVADTQYFGPGTRLTVL.

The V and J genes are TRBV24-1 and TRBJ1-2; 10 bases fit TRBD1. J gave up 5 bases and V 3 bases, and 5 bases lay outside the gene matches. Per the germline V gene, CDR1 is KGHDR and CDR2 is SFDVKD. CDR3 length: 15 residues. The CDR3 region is CATSDPGQGYYGYTF. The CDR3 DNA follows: TGTGCCACCAGTGATCCGGGACAGGGGTATTATGGCTACACCTTC.

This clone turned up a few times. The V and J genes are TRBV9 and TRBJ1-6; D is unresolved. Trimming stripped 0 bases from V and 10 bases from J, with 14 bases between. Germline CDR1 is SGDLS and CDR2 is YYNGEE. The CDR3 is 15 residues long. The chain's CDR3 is CASSVATGRRSPLHF. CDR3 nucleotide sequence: TGTGCCAGCAGCGTAGCTACGGGGAGACGGTCACCCCTCCACTTT.

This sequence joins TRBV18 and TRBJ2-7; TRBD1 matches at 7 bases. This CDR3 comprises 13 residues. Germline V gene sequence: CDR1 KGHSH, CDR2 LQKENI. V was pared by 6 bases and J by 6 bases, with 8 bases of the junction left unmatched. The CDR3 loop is CASSLQGFGEQYF. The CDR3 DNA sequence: TGTGCCAGCTCCTTACAGGGGTTCGGCGAGCAGTACTTC.

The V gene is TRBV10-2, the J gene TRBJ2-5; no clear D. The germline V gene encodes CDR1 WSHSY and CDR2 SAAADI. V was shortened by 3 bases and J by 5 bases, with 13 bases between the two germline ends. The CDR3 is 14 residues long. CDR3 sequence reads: CASSESLNRETQYF. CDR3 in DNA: TGCGCCAGCAGTGAATCACTAAACCGGGAGACCCAGTACTTC.

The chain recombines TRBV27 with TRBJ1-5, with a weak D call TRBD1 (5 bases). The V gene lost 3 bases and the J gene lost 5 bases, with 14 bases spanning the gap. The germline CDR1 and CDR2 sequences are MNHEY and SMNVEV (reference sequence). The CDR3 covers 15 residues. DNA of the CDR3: TGTGCCAGCAGTTTGGGCATGGGGGGATATCAGCCCCAGCATTTT. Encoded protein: CASSLGMGGYQPQHF.

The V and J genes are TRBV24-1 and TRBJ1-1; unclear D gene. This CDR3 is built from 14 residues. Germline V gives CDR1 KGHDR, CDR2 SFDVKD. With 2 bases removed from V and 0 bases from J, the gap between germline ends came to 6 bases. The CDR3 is CATSDSRVNTEAFF. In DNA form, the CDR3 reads TGTGCCACCAGTGATTCAAGGGTGAACACTGAAGCTTTCTTT.

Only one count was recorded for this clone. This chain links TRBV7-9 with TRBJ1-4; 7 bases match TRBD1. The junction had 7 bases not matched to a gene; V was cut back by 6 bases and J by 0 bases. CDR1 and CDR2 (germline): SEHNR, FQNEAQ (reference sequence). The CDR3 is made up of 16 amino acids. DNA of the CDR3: TGTGCCAGCAGTTCTCCAACAGGGGCAACTAATGAAAAACTGTTTTTT. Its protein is CASSSPTGATNEKLFF.

CDR3 loop: CSASLGGNTGELFF. For the CDR3, the DNA is TGCAGTGCTAGTCTAGGAGGGAACACCGGGGAGCTGTTTTTT. The chain uses TRBV20-1 and TRBJ2-2, with a weak D call TRBD2 (5 bases). Germline V CDR1 and CDR2: DFQATT, SNEGSKA (reference sequence). The V end lost 3 bases, the J end lost 1 base, and 9 bases lay between the germline ends. The CDR3 is 14 amino acids.

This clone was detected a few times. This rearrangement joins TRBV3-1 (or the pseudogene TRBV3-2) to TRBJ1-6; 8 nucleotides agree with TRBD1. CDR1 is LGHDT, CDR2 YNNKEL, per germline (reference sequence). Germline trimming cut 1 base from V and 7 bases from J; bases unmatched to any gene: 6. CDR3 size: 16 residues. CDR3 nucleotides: TGTGCCAGCAGCCAAGTGGTGGCAGGGGGCAATTCACCCCTCCACTTT. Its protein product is CASSQVVAGGNSPLHF.

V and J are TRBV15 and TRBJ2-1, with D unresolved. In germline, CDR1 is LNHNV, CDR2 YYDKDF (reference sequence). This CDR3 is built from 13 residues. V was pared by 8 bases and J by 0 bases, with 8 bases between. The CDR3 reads CATSPSSYNEQFF. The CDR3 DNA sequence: TGTGCCACCTCTCCTAGCTCCTACAATGAGCAGTTCTTC.

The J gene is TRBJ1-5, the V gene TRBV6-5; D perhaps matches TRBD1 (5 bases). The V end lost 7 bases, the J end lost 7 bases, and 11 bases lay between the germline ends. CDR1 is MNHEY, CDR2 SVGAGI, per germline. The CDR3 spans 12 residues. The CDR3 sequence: CASKTGRQPQHF. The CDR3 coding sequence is TGTGCCAGCAAGACGGGGCGGCAGCCCCAGCATTTT.

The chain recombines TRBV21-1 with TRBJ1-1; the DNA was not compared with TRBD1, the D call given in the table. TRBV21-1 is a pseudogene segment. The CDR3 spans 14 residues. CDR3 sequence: CASRCNTIRTEAFF. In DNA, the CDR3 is TGTGCCAGCAGGTGTAACACAATTCGCACTGAAGCTTTCTTT.

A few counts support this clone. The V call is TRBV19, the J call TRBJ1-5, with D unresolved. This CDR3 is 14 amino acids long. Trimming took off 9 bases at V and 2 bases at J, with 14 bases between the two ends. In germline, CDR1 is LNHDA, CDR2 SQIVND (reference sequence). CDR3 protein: CASRNLGGNQPQHF. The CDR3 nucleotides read TGTGCCAGCCGGAATCTTGGGGGCAATCAGCCCCAGCATTTT.

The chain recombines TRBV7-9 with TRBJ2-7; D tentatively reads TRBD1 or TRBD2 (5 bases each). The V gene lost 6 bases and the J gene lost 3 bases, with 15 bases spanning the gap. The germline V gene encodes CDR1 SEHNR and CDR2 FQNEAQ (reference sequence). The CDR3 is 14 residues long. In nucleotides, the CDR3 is TGTGCCAGCAGGGGGCGGGCCGCAGACTACGAGCAGTACTTC. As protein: CASRGRAADYEQYF.

CDR3 in DNA: TGTGCCAGCAGCTTAGATGGTGGGGGGGCGCAAGGCTACACCTTC. It translates to CASSLDGGGAQGYTF. This rearrangement joins TRBV7-9 to TRBJ1-2; TRBD1 is a possible D gene (6 bases). V dropped 1 base and J dropped 8 bases, with 17 bases sitting between them. Germline V lookup: CDR1 SEHNR, CDR2 FQNEAQ (reference sequence). The CDR3 extends over 15 amino acids.

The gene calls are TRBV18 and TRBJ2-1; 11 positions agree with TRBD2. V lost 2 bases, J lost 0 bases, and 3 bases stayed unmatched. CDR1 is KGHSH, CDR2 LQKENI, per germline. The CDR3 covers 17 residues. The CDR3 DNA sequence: TGTGCCAGCTCACCATCTAGCGGGGGGAGCTCCTACAATGAGCAGTTCTTC. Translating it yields CASSPSSGGSSYNEQFF. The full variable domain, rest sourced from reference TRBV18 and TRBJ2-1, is NAGVMQNPRHLVRRRGQEARLRCSPMKGHSHVYWYRQLPEEGLKFMVYLQKENIIDESGMPKERFSAEFPKEGPSILRIQQVVRGDSAAYFCASSPSSGGSSYNEQFFGPGTRLTVL.

Written as DNA, the CDR3 is TGTGCCAGCAGTCAATCGTGGGGTATCTATGGCTACACCTTC. Translated, it gives CASSQSWGIYGYTF. The chain recombines TRBV28 with TRBJ1-2; D not certain. Germline CDR1 is MDHEN and CDR2 is SYDVKM. With 5 bases removed from V and 4 bases from J, the gap between germline ends came to 14 bases. The CDR3 loop spans 14 amino acids.

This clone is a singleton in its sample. Here the CDR3 DNA reads TGCGCCAGCAATCAACCTACAGGGGGCAGTCAGCCCCAGCATTTT. Its translation is CASNQPTGGSQPQHF. V and J are TRBV10-2 and TRBJ1-5, with 9 bases that match TRBD1. The germline gives CDR1 WSHSY, CDR2 SAAADI. This CDR3 comprises 15 residues. V lost 7 bases, J lost 6 bases, and 10 bases stayed unmatched.

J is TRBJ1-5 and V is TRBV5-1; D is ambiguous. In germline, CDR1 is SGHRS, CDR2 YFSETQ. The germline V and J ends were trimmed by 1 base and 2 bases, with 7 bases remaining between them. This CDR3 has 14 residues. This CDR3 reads CASSLSPGNQPQHF. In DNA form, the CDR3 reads TGCGCCAGCAGCTTGTCGCCAGGCAATCAGCCCCAGCATTTT.

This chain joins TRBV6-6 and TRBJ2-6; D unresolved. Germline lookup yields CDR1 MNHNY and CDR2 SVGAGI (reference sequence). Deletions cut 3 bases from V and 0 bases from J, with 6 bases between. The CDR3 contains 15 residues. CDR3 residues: CASSYSISGANVLTF. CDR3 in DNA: TGTGCCAGCAGTTATTCAATCTCTGGGGCCAACGTCCTGACTTTC.

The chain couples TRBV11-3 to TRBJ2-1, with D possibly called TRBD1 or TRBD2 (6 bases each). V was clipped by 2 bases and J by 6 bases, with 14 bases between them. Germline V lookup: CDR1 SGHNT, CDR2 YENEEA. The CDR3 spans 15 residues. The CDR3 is CASSLKGGGGNEQFF. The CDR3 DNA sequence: TGTGCCAGCAGCTTAAAAGGCGGAGGGGGCAATGAGCAGTTCTTC.

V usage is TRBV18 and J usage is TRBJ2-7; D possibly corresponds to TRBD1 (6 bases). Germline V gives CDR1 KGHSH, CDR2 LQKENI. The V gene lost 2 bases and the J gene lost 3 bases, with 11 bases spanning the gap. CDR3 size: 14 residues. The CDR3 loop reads CASSPGTGNYEQYF. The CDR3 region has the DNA TGTGCCAGCTCACCAGGAACAGGGAACTACGAGCAGTACTTC. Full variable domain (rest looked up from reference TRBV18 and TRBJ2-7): NAGVMQNPRHLVRRRGQEARLRCSPMKGHSHVYWYRQLPEEGLKFMVYLQKENIIDESGMPKERFSAEFPKEGPSILRIQQVVRGDSAAYFCASSPGTGNYEQYFGPGTRLTVT.

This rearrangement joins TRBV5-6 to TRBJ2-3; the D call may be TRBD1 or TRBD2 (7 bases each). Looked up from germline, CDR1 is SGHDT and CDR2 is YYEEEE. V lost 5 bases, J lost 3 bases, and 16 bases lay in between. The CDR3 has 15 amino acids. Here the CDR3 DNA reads TGTGCCAGCAGACAACAGGGGAGGGGTACAGATACGCAGTATTTT. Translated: CASRQQGRGTDTQYF. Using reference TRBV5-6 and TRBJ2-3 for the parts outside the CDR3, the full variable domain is DAGVTQSPTHLIKTRGQQVTLRCSPKSGHDTVSWYQQALGQGPQFIFQYYEEEERQRGNFPDRFSGHQFPNYSSELNVNALLLGDSALYLCASRQQGRGTDTQYFGPGTRLTVL.

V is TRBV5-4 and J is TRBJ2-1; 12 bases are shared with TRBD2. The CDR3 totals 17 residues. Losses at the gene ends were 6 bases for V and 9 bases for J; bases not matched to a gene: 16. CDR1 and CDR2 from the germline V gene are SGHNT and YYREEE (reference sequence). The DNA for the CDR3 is TGTGCCAGCACCCCATCCCTGTGGGCTAGCGGGAGGGGTGAGCAGTTCTTC. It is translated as CASTPSLWASGRGEQFF.

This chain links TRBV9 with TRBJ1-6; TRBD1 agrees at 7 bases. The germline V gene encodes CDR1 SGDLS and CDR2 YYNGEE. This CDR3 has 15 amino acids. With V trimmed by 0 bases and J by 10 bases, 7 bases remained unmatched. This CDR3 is CASSVGGGGGSPLHF. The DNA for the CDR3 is TGTGCCAGCAGCGTAGGCGGCGGAGGGGGCTCACCCCTCCACTTT.

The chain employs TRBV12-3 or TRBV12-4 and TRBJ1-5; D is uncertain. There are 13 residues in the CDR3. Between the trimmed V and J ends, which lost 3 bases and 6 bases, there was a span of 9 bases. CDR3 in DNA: TGTGCCAGCAGTTTTCTCCGCTCTCAGCCCCAGCATTTT. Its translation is CASSFLRSQPQHF.

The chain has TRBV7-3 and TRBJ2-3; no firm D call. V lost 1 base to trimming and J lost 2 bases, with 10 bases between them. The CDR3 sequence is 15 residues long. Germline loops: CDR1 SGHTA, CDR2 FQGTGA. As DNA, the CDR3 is TGTGCCAGCAGCTTAAGCTACCAAACCACAGATACGCAGTATTTT. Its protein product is CASSLSYQTTDTQYF.

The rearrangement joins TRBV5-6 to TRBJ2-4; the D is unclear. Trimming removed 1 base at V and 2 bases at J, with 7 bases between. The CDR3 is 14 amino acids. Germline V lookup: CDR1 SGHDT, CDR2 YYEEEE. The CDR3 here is CASSLSGTKNIQYF. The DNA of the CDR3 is TGTGCCAGCAGCTTGTCAGGAACCAAAAACATTCAGTACTTC.

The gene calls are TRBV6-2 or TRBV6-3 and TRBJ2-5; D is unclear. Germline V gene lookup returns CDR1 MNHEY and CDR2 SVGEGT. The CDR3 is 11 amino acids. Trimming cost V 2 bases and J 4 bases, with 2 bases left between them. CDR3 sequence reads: CASSYGETQYF. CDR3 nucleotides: TGTGCCAGCAGTTACGGAGAGACCCAGTACTTC.